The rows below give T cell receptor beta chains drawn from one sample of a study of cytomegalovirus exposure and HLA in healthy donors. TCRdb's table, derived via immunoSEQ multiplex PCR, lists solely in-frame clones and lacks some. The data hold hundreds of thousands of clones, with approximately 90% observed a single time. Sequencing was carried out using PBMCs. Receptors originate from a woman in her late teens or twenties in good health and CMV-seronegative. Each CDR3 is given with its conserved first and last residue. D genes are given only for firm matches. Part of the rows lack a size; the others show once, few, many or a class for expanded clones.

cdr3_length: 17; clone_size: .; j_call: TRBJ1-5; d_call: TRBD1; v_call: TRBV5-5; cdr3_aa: CASSLAGTGVGNQPQHF; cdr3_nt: TGTGCCAGCAGCCTGGCCGGGACAGGGGTAGGCAATCAGCCCCAGCATTTT
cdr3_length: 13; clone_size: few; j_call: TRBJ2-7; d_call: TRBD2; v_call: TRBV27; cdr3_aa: CASSLYWEGEQYF; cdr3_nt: TGTGCCAGCAGTTTGTACTGGGAGGGCGAGCAGTACTTC
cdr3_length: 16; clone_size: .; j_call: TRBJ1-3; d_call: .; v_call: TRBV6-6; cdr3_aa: CASSYQVTSSGNTIYF; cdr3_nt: TGTGCCAGCAGTTATCAGGTGACGAGCTCTGGAAACACCATATATTTT
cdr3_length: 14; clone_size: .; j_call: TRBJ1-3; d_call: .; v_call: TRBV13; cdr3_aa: CASSSLDSGNTIYF; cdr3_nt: TGTGCCAGCAGCTCATTAGACTCTGGAAACACCATATATTTT
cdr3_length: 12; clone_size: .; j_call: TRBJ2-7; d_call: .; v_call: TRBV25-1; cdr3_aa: CASGISTYEQYF; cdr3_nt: TGTGCCAGCGGCATCTCAACCTACGAGCAGTACTTC
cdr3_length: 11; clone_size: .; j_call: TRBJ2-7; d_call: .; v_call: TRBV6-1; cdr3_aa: CASSTNYEQYF; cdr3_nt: TGTGCCAGCAGTACAAACTACGAGCAGTACTTC
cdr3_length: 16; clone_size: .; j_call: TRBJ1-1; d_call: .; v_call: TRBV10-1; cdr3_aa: CASRPGRGPRNTEAFF; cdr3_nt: TGCGCCAGCAGACCCGGGAGGGGTCCGAGGAACACTGAAGCTTTCTTT
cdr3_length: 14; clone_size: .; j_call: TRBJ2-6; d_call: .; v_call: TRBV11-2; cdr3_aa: CASLPLSGANVLTF; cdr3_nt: TGTGCCAGTTTACCGCTATCGGGGGCCAACGTCCTGACTTTC
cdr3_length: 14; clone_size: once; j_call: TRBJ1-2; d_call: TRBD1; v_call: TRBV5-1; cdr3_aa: CASSFGTGGWGYTF; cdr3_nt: TGCGCCAGCAGCTTCGGGACAGGGGGCTGGGGCTACACCTTC
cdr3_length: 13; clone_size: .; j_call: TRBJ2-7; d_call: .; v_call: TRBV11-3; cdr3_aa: CASSLFGGYEQYF; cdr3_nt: TGTGCCAGCAGCTTATTCGGGGGATACGAGCAGTACTTC
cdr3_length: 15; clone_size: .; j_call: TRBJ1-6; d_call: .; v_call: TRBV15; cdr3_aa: CATSRDRLNSSPLHF; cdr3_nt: TGTGCCACCAGCAGAGATCGTCTAAATAGTTCACCCCTCCACTTT
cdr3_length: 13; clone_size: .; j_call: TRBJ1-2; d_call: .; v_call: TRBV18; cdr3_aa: CASSPPTGYGYTF; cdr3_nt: TGTGCCAGCTCACCACCGACAGGCTATGGCTACACCTTC
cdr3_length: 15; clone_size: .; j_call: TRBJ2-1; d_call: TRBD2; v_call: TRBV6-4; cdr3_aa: CASSDLAGEDNEQFF; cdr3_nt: TGTGCCAGCAGTGACCTAGCGGGGGAGGACAATGAGCAGTTCTTC
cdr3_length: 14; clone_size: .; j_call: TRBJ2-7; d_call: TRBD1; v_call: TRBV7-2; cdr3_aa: CASSVGQIAYEQYF; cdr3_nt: TGTGCCAGCAGCGTGGGACAGATTGCCTACGAGCAGTACTTC
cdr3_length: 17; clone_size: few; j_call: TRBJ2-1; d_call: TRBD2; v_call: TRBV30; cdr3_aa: CAWTRRSLAVDLGEQFF; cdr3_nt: TGTGCCTGGACCCGAAGGAGCCTAGCGGTTGACTTAGGTGAGCAGTTCTTC
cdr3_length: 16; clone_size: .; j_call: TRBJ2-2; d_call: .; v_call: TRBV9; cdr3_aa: CASSVVGTTNTGELFF; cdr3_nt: TGTGCCAGCAGCGTAGTTGGCACAACGAACACCGGGGAGCTGTTTTTT
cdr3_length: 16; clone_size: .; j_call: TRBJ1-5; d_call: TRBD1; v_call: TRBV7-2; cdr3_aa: CASSLWGQGARQPQHF; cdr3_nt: TGTGCCAGCAGCTTGTGGGGACAGGGGGCGAGGCAGCCCCAGCATTTT
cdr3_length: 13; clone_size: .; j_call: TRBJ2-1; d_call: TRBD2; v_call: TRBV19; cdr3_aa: CASRGTSHHEQFF; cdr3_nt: TGTGCCAGTAGGGGGACTAGCCACCATGAGCAGTTCTTC
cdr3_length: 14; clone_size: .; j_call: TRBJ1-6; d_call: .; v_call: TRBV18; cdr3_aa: CASSPELNERPLHF; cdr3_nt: TGTGCCAGCTCACCAGAACTCAATGAGAGGCCCCTCCACTTT
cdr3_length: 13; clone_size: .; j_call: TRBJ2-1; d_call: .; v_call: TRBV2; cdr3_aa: CASSGDSINEQFF; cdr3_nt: TGTGCCAGCAGTGGGGACTCCATCAATGAGCAGTTCTTC
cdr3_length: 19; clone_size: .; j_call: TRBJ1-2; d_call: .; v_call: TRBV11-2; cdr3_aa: CASSKQPFRRTDLNYGYTF; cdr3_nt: TGTGCCAGCAGCAAACAACCTTTTCGCAGGACAGACCTTAACTATGGCTACACCTTC
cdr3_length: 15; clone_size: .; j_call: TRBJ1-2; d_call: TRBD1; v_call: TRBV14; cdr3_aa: CASSQTGTGWYGYTF; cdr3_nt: TGTGCCAGCAGCCAGACCGGGACAGGCTGGTATGGCTACACCTTC
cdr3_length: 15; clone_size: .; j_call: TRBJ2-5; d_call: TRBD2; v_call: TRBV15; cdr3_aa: CATGTSMFFGVTQYF; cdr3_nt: TGTGCCACCGGGACTAGCATGTTTTTTGGGGTGACCCAGTACTTC
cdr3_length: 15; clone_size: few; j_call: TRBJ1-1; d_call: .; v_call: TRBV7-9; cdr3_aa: CASSPSGRANTEAFF; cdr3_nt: TGTGCCAGCAGCCCCTCCGGGAGAGCGAACACTGAAGCTTTCTTT
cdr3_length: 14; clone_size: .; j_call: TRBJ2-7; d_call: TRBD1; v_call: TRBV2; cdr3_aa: CASIGDRGYYEQYF; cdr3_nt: TGTGCCAGCATTGGGGACAGGGGGTACTACGAGCAGTACTTC
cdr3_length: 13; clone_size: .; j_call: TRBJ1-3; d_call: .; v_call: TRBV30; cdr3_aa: CAWSVGDVRPIYF; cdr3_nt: TGTGCCTGGAGTGTCGGTGATGTGCGGCCCATATATTTT
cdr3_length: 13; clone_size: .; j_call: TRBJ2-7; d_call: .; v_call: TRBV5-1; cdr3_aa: CASSHRGSHEQYF; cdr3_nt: TGCGCCAGCAGCCATCGAGGGAGTCACGAGCAGTACTTC
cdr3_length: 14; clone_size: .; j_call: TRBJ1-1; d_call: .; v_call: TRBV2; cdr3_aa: CASRPGHKNTEAFF; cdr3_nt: TGTGCCAGCAGGCCGGGACACAAGAACACTGAAGCTTTCTTT
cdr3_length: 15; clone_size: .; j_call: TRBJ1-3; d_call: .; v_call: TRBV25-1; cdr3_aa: CASSSGTSYGNTIYF; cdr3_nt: TGTGCCAGCAGTTCCGGGACTTCCTATGGAAACACCATATATTTT
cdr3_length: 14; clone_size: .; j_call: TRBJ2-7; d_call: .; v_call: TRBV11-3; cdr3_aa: CASSLGPSRDEQYF; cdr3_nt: TGTGCCAGCAGCCTCGGGCCTAGCCGCGACGAGCAGTACTTC
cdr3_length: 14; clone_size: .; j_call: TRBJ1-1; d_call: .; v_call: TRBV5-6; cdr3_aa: CASSLGLDKTSAFF; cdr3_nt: TGTGCCAGCAGCTTGGGACTTGATAAGACCAGCGCTTTCTTT
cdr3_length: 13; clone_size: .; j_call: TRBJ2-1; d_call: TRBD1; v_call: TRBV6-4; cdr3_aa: CASSAGQGYEQFF; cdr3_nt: TGTGCCAGCAGCGCTGGACAGGGGTATGAGCAGTTCTTC
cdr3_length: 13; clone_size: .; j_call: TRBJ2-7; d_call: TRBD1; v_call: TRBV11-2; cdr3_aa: CASSFLGQDEQYF; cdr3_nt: TGTGCCAGCAGCTTCCTCGGACAGGACGAGCAGTACTTC
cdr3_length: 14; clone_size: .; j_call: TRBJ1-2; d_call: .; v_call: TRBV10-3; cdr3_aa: CAISSPTVTYGYTF; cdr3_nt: TGTGCCATCAGTAGCCCGACTGTCACATATGGCTACACCTTC
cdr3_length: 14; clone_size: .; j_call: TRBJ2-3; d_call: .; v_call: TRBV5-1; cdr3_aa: CASSSPRSTDTQYF; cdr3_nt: TGCGCCAGCAGCTCTCCACGGTCCACAGATACGCAGTATTTT
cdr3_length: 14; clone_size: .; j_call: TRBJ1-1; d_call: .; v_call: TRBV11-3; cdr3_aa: CASSFGGVGSEAFF; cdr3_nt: TGTGCCAGCAGCTTTGGGGGCGTGGGGAGTGAAGCTTTCTTT
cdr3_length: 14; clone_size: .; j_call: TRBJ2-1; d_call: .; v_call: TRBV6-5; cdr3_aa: CASSAGGAYNEQFF; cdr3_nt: TGTGCCAGCAGCGCAGGTGGCGCCTACAATGAGCAGTTCTTC
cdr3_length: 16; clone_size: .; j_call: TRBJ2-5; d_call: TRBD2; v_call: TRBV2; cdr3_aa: CASSKGTSGPRETQYF; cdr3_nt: TGTGCCAGCAGTAAAGGGACTAGCGGTCCACGAGAGACCCAGTACTTC
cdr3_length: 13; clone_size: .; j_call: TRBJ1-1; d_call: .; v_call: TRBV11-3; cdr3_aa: CASSLDQQGAAFF; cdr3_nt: TGTGCCAGCAGCTTAGATCAGCAGGGCGCTGCTTTCTTT
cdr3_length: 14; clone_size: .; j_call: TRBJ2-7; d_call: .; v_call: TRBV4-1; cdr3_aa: CASSQEHRGTERCF; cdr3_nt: TGCGCCAGCAGCCAAGAGCACCGCGGGACCGAACGGTGCTTC
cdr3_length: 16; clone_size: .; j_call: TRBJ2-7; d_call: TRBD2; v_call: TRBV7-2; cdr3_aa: CASSLATTSGSYEQYF; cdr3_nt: TGTGCCAGCAGCTTAGCGACGACTAGCGGGAGCTACGAGCAGTACTTC
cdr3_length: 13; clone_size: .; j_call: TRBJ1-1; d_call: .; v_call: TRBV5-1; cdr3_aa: CASHQGTNTEAFF; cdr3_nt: TGCGCCAGCCATCAGGGGACGAACACTGAAGCTTTCTTT
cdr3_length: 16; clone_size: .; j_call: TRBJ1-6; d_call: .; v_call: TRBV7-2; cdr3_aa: CASSYGGRGRDSPLHF; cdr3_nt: TGTGCCAGCAGCTATGGGGGGAGAGGGCGGGATTCACCCCTCCACTTT
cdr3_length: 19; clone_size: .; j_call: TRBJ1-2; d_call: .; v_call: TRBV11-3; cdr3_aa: CASSGGTRSHSVANYGYTF; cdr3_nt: TGTGCCAGCAGCGGTGGGACAAGGAGTCATTCGGTGGCTAACTATGGCTACACCTTC
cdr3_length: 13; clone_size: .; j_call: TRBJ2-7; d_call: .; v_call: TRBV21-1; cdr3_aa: CASSKNGYYEQYF; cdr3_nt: TGTGCCAGCAGCAAAAACGGGTACTACGAGCAGTACTTC
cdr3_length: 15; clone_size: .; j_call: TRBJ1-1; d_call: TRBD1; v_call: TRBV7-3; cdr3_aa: CASSLQGAFNTEAFF; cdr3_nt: TGTGCCAGCAGCCTACAGGGGGCATTTAACACTGAAGCTTTCTTT
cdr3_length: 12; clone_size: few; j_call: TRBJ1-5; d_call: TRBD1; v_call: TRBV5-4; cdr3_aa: CATRQGSQPQHF; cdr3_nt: TGTGCCACCCGACAGGGGTCTCAGCCCCAGCATTTT
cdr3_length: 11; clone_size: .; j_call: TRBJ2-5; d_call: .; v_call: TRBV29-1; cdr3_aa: CSVTSRETQYF; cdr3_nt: TGCAGCGTCACTTCGCGGGAGACCCAGTACTTC
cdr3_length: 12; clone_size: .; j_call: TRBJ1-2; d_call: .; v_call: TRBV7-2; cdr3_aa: CASSFGGYGYTF; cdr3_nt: TGTGCCAGCAGCTTCGGCGGGTATGGCTACACCTTC
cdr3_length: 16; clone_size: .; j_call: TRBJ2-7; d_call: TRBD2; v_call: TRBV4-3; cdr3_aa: CASSQATGLASYEQYF; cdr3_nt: TGCGCCAGCAGCCAGGCGACGGGACTAGCGAGCTACGAGCAGTACTTC
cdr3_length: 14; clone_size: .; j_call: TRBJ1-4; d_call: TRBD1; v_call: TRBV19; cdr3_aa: CASSFTGVSEKLFF; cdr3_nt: TGTGCCAGTAGTTTCACAGGGGTTAGTGAAAAACTGTTTTTT
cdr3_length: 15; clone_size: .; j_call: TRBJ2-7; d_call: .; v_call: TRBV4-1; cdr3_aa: CASSQVLVSFYEQYF; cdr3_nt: TGCGCCAGCAGCCAAGTTCTAGTCTCCTTCTACGAGCAGTACTTC
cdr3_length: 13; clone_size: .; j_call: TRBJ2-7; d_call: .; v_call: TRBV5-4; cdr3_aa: CASSYTSSYEQYF; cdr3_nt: TGTGCCAGCAGCTATACATCCTCCTACGAGCAGTACTTC
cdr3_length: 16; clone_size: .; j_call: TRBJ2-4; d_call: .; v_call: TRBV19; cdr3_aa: CASSSGGGVAKNIQYF; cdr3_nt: TGTGCCAGTAGTTCCGGGGGTGGAGTAGCCAAAAACATTCAGTACTTC
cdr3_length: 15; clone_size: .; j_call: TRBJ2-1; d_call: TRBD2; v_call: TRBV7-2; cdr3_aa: CASSLSGTTYNEQFF; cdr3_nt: TGTGCCAGCAGCTTAAGCGGGACCACCTACAATGAGCAGTTCTTC
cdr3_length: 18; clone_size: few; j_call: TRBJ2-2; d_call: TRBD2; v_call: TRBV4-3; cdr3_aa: CASSQALAGGMNTGELFF; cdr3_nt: TGCGCCAGCAGCCAAGCACTAGCGGGGGGGATGAACACCGGGGAGCTGTTTTTT
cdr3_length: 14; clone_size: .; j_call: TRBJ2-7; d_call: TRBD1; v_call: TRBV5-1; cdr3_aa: CASSVTGGSYEQYF; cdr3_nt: TGCGCCAGCAGCGTGACAGGGGGTTCCTACGAGCAGTACTTC
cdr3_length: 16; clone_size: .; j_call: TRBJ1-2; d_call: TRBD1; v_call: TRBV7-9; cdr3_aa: CSSSFRLQQGADGYTF; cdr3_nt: TGTTCCAGCAGCTTCCGTCTTCAACAGGGGGCCGATGGCTACACCTTC
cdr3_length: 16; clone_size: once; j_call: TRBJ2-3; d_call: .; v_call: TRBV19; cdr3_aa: CASSTPRDKGIDTQYF; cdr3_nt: TGTGCCAGTAGTACACCCCGGGACAAAGGCATAGATACGCAGTATTTT
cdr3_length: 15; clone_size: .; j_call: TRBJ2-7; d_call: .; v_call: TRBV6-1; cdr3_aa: CASSEGRGSLYEQYF; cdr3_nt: TGTGCCAGCAGTGAAGGAAGAGGGTCCCTATACGAGCAGTACTTC